A single TCR beta chain is shown here with its context. This specimen comes from a study of preoperative IRX-2 immunotherapy in early breast cancer. The V end was cut by 4 bases, the J end by 8 bases, with 18 bases between. CDR1 and CDR2 from the germline V gene are SGDLS and YYNGEE. The CDR3 loop spans 14 amino acids. Sequencing used immunoSEQ multiplex PCR; TCRdb keeps in-frame clones, though not all of them. The table has some 59,000 clones, roughly 95% seen once. Treatment: preoperative locoregional IRX-2 cytokine immunotherapy. The TCR was taken from a human donor with breast cancer. The specimen was collected from a patient treated with IRX-2 immunotherapy. This sequence joins TRBV9 and TRBJ1-2; no clear D gene. The DNA of the CDR3 is TGTGCCAGCAGCTCGAGACGGGTTGGACGGGGCTACACCTTC. Translating gives CASSSRRVGRGYTF.